These T cell receptor beta chains were read from a single sample in a study of T cells in Graves' hyperthyroidism and ophthalmopathy. TCRdb analysed the multiplex PCR reads with MiXCR anew, one entry per CDR3 protein. This table has around 600,000 distinct CDR3 sequences, about 14% appearing once. Sequenced sample: blood. The receptor source for this set is a woman aged 45-60 years with Graves' ophthalmopathy. CDR3s include the opening cysteine and the closing phenylalanine or tryptophan. A D gene is named only where the DNA matches it firmly. Clone size is shown for a subset of rows, as once, few, many or a class of expanded clone.

abundance: many; v_gene: TRBV20-1; j_gene: TRBJ2-2; d_gene: TRBD2; CDR3nt: TGCAGTGCTAGAGGACTAGCGGGACGCGCGAACACCGGGGAGCTGTTTTTT; CDR3aa: CSARGLAGRANTGELFF
abundance: many; v_gene: TRBV11-1; j_gene: TRBJ2-1; d_gene: .; CDR3nt: TGTGCCAGCAGCGAATCCGAGCGACGACCTTACAATGAGCAGTTCTTC; CDR3aa: CASSESERRPYNEQFF
abundance: .; v_gene: TRBV28; j_gene: TRBJ2-1; d_gene: .; CDR3nt: TGTGCCAGCAGTTTGTATAGCATGGGCTACAATGAGCAGTTCTTC; CDR3aa: CASSLYSMGYNEQFF
abundance: many; v_gene: TRBV7-2; j_gene: TRBJ2-7; d_gene: .; CDR3nt: TGTGCCAGCAGCCCTTTCCAGGGATACGAGCAGTACTTC; CDR3aa: CASSPFQGYEQYF
abundance: many; v_gene: TRBV5-1; j_gene: TRBJ2-3; d_gene: TRBD2; CDR3nt: TGCGCCAGCAGCTCTGGACTAGCGGTTCGTAAAGATACGCAGTATTTT; CDR3aa: CASSSGLAVRKDTQYF
abundance: many; v_gene: TRBV10-3; j_gene: TRBJ2-5; d_gene: .; CDR3nt: TGTGCCATCAGTGGATGGAGTCAGGGGGGAAGAGAGACCCAGTACTTC; CDR3aa: CAISGWSQGGRETQYF
abundance: .; v_gene: TRBV2; j_gene: TRBJ1-5; d_gene: TRBD1; CDR3nt: TGTGCCAGCAGTGAAGCGCTTGGGGACAGGGTAAGCCAGCCCCAGCATTTT; CDR3aa: CASSEALGDRVSQPQHF
abundance: many; v_gene: TRBV20-1; j_gene: TRBJ1-1; d_gene: TRBD1; CDR3nt: TGCAGTGCCCCGGGACAGGGAAACACTGAAGCTTTCTTT; CDR3aa: CSAPGQGNTEAFF
abundance: many; v_gene: TRBV11-3; j_gene: TRBJ2-7; d_gene: .; CDR3nt: TGTGCCAGCAGCGATTGGGGAGGCTCCTACGAGCAGTACTTC; CDR3aa: CASSDWGGSYEQYF
abundance: many; v_gene: TRBV20-1; j_gene: TRBJ2-7; d_gene: .; CDR3nt: TGCAGTGCTAGTGGCCACTACTCCTACGAGCAGTACTTC; CDR3aa: CSASGHYSYEQYF
abundance: .; v_gene: TRBV29-1; j_gene: TRBJ1-2; d_gene: .; CDR3nt: TGCAGCGTTAGAGACAGCTCCACCGGTGGCTACACCTTC; CDR3aa: CSVRDSSTGGYTF
abundance: .; v_gene: TRBV24-1; j_gene: TRBJ2-3; d_gene: TRBD2; CDR3nt: TGTGCCACCAGTGACCGCGGGACTAGCGGTGGTCGAGATACGCAGTATTTT; CDR3aa: CATSDRGTSGGRDTQYF
abundance: .; v_gene: TRBV29-1; j_gene: TRBJ1-2; d_gene: .; CDR3nt: TGCAGCGTTGCGGGGCGATTTAATGGCTACACCTTC; CDR3aa: CSVAGRFNGYTF
abundance: many; v_gene: TRBV27; j_gene: TRBJ2-5; d_gene: .; CDR3nt: TGTGCCAGCAGTTTACGGGGCGCGAGTTTGGAGACCCAGTACTTC; CDR3aa: CASSLRGASLETQYF
abundance: many; v_gene: TRBV12-3/TRBV12-4; j_gene: TRBJ2-7; d_gene: .; CDR3nt: TGTGCCAGCAGCCCTCAAAACCTCTACGAGCAGTACTTC; CDR3aa: CASSPQNLYEQYF
abundance: .; v_gene: TRBV6-1; j_gene: TRBJ2-2; d_gene: TRBD1; CDR3nt: TGTGCCAGCAGACCAAAGGGACAGGGGGCGGGCGGGGAGCTGTTTTTT; CDR3aa: CASRPKGQGAGGELFF
abundance: many; v_gene: TRBV28; j_gene: TRBJ2-6; d_gene: .; CDR3nt: TGTGCCAGCAGTTTTTTGGGAGACTCTGGGGCCAACGTCCTGACTTTC; CDR3aa: CASSFLGDSGANVLTF
abundance: many; v_gene: TRBV12-3/TRBV12-4; j_gene: TRBJ2-3; d_gene: .; CDR3nt: TGTGCCAGCAGTCCGAGGGGCTGGGCAGATACGCAGTATTTT; CDR3aa: CASSPRGWADTQYF
abundance: few; v_gene: TRBV3-1; j_gene: TRBJ2-7; d_gene: TRBD2; CDR3nt: TGTGCCAGCAGCCAAGAGTTGGCGGGAGGGCCTTACGAGCAGTACTTC; CDR3aa: CASSQELAGGPYEQYF
abundance: .; v_gene: TRBV19; j_gene: TRBJ2-3; d_gene: TRBD2; CDR3nt: TGTGCCAGTAGCCAGCGGGAGGTGTCAGATACGCAGTATTTT; CDR3aa: CASSQREVSDTQYF
abundance: many; v_gene: TRBV11-3; j_gene: TRBJ2-5; d_gene: .; CDR3nt: TGTGCCAGCAGCTTAGTTGTAGGGCCAGAGACCCAGTACTTC; CDR3aa: CASSLVVGPETQYF
abundance: many; v_gene: TRBV30; j_gene: TRBJ1-5; d_gene: .; CDR3nt: TGTGCCTGGGCCACAGGGAGCGGCGGTCAGCCCCAGCATTTT; CDR3aa: CAWATGSGGQPQHF
abundance: .; v_gene: TRBV4-3; j_gene: TRBJ1-4; d_gene: .; CDR3nt: TGCGCCAGCAGCCGAGGCAGGGTTGATGAAAAACTGTTTTTT; CDR3aa: CASSRGRVDEKLFF
abundance: many; v_gene: TRBV7-9; j_gene: TRBJ2-5; d_gene: .; CDR3nt: TGTGCCAGCAGCTTTCTAGATGGTTTCATAGAGACCCAGTACTTC; CDR3aa: CASSFLDGFIETQYF
abundance: many; v_gene: TRBV7-8; j_gene: TRBJ2-2; d_gene: .; CDR3nt: TGTGCCAGCAGCCTAGACAGATTGAACACCGGGGAGCTGTTTTTT; CDR3aa: CASSLDRLNTGELFF
abundance: .; v_gene: TRBV5-1; j_gene: TRBJ1-2; d_gene: .; CDR3nt: TGCGCCAGCAGCCGGGACTACTATGGCTACACCTTC; CDR3aa: CASSRDYYGYTF
abundance: .; v_gene: TRBV15; j_gene: TRBJ2-1; d_gene: .; CDR3nt: TGTGCCACCAGCAGGGCTGAAGGACTTGAGCAGTTCTTC; CDR3aa: CATSRAEGLEQFF
abundance: many; v_gene: TRBV28; j_gene: TRBJ2-3; d_gene: .; CDR3nt: TGTGCCAGCAGTTTACTAGACCGAGACACAGATACGCAGTATTTT; CDR3aa: CASSLLDRDTDTQYF
abundance: .; v_gene: TRBV12-3/TRBV12-4; j_gene: TRBJ2-1; d_gene: TRBD2; CDR3nt: TGTGTCAGCAGCTCTTTTGGCCCGGGACTAGCGGGAACCTACAATGAGCAGTTCTTC; CDR3aa: CVSSSFGPGLAGTYNEQFF
abundance: .; v_gene: TRBV6-2/TRBV6-3; j_gene: TRBJ2-5; d_gene: .; CDR3nt: TGTGCCAGCAGCTACTCGACCGGGGGACAAGAGACCCAGTACTTC; CDR3aa: CASSYSTGGQETQYF
abundance: many; v_gene: TRBV7-9; j_gene: TRBJ2-1; d_gene: TRBD2; CDR3nt: TGTGCCAGCAGCTTTAGCGGGAGGGCTGATGAGCAGTTCTTC; CDR3aa: CASSFSGRADEQFF
abundance: .; v_gene: TRBV9; j_gene: TRBJ1-1; d_gene: .; CDR3nt: TGTGCCAGCAGCGCGACGACTCTACCCCCCGGGACTGAAGCTTTCTTT; CDR3aa: CASSATTLPPGTEAFF
abundance: many; v_gene: TRBV3-1; j_gene: TRBJ1-4; d_gene: .; CDR3nt: TGTGCCAGCAGCCAAGATCACACCAGAACTAATGAAAAACTGTTTTTT; CDR3aa: CASSQDHTRTNEKLFF
abundance: many; v_gene: TRBV6-2/TRBV6-3; j_gene: TRBJ1-5; d_gene: .; CDR3nt: TGTGCCAGCAGTTACTCGTTTTCAAGCAATCAGCCCCAGCATTTT; CDR3aa: CASSYSFSSNQPQHF
abundance: many; v_gene: TRBV5-1; j_gene: TRBJ1-1; d_gene: .; CDR3nt: TGCGCCAGCAGAAAAACAGACGGAAGCACTGAAGCTTTCTTT; CDR3aa: CASRKTDGSTEAFF
abundance: many; v_gene: TRBV11-3; j_gene: TRBJ2-1; d_gene: .; CDR3nt: TGTGCCAGCAGCTTAGATGCGGGGGAGCAGTTCTTC; CDR3aa: CASSLDAGEQFF